A selection of T cell receptor beta chains follows, all from one sample in a study of shared clonotypes between healthy human individuals. Measured with immunoSEQ multiplex PCR; TCRdb has only the in-frame clones, and not every one. The sample holds millions of clones, approximately 95% seen once. The sequencing sample was made of naive CD4+ T cells from PBMCs. These receptor sequences come from a man between 18 and 35 years old in good health. Some clones in this sample may be carry-over from other donors' samples. CDR3s include the opening cysteine and the closing phenylalanine or tryptophan. The D gene is left open where the match is weak. For some rows the clone size is stated as once, few or many, or as a class when expanded; others skip it.

>TRBD2|TRBV9|-|TRBJ2-3
TGTGCCAGCAGCGTATCGACTAGCGGGAGGCTGGATACGCAGTATTTT
CASSVSTSGRLDTQYF
>TRBD2|TRBV6-1|-|TRBJ2-2
TGTGCCAGCATAACGGGAGGGCCAGGCGGGGAGCTGTTTTTT
CASITGGPGGELFF
>-|TRBV7-9|-|TRBJ1-1
TGTGCCAGCAGCCCGAGACAGCGCATGAACACTGAAGCTTTCTTT
CASSPRQRMNTEAFF
>TRBD1|TRBV5-1|-|TRBJ1-4
TGCGCCAGCAGCTTGGTGGAGGGGGCGGTTGAAAAACTGTTTTTT
CASSLVEGAVEKLFF
>-|TRBV5-8|-|TRBJ2-3
TGTGCCAGCAGTTCCCACCGGGCCCGCGATACGCAGTATTTT
CASSSHRARDTQYF
>TRBD1|TRBV5-1|-|TRBJ2-2
TGCGCCAGCAGCTCCATCCAGGGGGTCGGGGAGCTGTTTTTT
CASSSIQGVGELFF
>TRBD1|TRBV5-8|-|TRBJ1-5
TGTGCCAGCAGCCCGACAGGGCGTGGGAGCAATCAGCCCCAGCATTTT
CASSPTGRGSNQPQHF
>-|TRBV11-2|-|TRBJ1-1
TGTGCCAGCAGCTTAGAGGGCCCTTTGAACACTGAAGCTTTCTTT
CASSLEGPLNTEAFF
>TRBD1|TRBV7-9|-|TRBJ2-7
TGTGCCAGCAGCCTTCGGACAGGGGTTGTCTACGAGCAGTACTTC
CASSLRTGVVYEQYF
>-|TRBV6-1|-|TRBJ1-6
TGTGCCAGCAGTGAAGTAGGGTCCGTTCATTCACCCCTCCACTTT
CASSEVGSVHSPLHF
>TRBD1|TRBV28|-|TRBJ2-5
TGTGCCAGCAGTTTTCCCGACAGGGTAGTTCAAGAGACCCAGTACTTC
CASSFPDRVVQETQYF
>TRBD2|TRBV4-1|-|TRBJ2-1
TGCGCCAGCAGCCATTGGACTAGCGGGAGGGCAACCTACAATGAGCAGTTCTTC
CASSHWTSGRATYNEQFF
>-|TRBV30|-|TRBJ1-3
TGTGCCTGGACCGGGGGGGCGTATCTCTCTGGAAACACCATATATTTT
CAWTGGAYLSGNTIYF
>TRBD2|TRBV5-8|-|TRBJ2-5
TGTGCCAGCAGCTTGGCGCTGACTAGCGGGGGGAAAGAGACCCAGTACTTC
CASSLALTSGGKETQYF
>TRBD1|TRBV5-1|-|TRBJ2-7
TGCGCCAGCAGCTTGGCTTGGGACAGCTACGAGCAGTACTTC
CASSLAWDSYEQYF
>-|TRBV28|-|TRBJ2-5
TGTGCCAGCAGTTTACCAGGAATTGGGGAGACCCAGTACTTC
CASSLPGIGETQYF
>TRBD1|TRBV28|-|TRBJ2-7
TGTGCCAGCAGTTCTCATGGGACAGGGGGCTCCTACGAGCAGTACTTC
CASSSHGTGGSYEQYF
>-|TRBV29-1|-|TRBJ1-2
TGCAGCGGACAGACAGCAAGCTATGGCTACACCTTC
CSGQTASYGYTF
>-|TRBV6-5|-|TRBJ2-7
TGTGCCAGCAGTTATCGGGGCCGCTCCTACGAGCAGTACTTC
CASSYRGRSYEQYF
>TRBD2|TRBV10-3|-|TRBJ2-1
TGTGCCATCAGTGAGTCTATCCGGGAGGGCATCAATGAGCAGTTCTTC
CAISESIREGINEQFF
>TRBD1|TRBV6-5|many|TRBJ1-5
TGTGCCAGCAGTAAACGGACAGGGGTTGGGCCCCAGCATTTT
CASSKRTGVGPQHF
>-|TRBV10-2|-|TRBJ2-1
TGCGCCAGCAGCCGAGCGGTCCGATTCGACTACAATGAGCAGTTCTTC
CASSRAVRFDYNEQFF
>TRBD1|TRBV28|-|TRBJ1-3
TGTGCCAGCAGTTTCTTAGCAGGGGGCCCTGGAAACACCATATATTTT
CASSFLAGGPGNTIYF
>TRBD1|TRBV28|-|TRBJ1-5
TGTGCCAGCAGTACCGGGGGACAGCGCAATCAGCCCCAGCATTTT
CASSTGGQRNQPQHF
>-|TRBV5-1|-|TRBJ2-1
TGCGCCAGCAGTTTGAACCTCTGGGCCAGCTCCTACAATGAGCAGTTCTTC
CASSLNLWASSYNEQFF
>TRBD1|TRBV6-5|-|TRBJ1-2
TGTGCCAGCAGTAACGACAGGGTAGGCTACACCTTC
CASSNDRVGYTF
>-|TRBV6-5|-|TRBJ2-7
TGTGCCAGCAGATCAGACTCCTACGAGCAGTACTTC
CASRSDSYEQYF
>TRBD1|TRBV28|-|TRBJ1-5
TGTGCCAGCAGTTTACACACCGGGACAGGCAATCAGCCCCAGCATTTT
CASSLHTGTGNQPQHF
>TRBD2|TRBV10-3|-|TRBJ2-1
TGTGCCATCAGTCGTGGACTAGCGGGAGCCAGCAATGAGCAGTTCTTC
CAISRGLAGASNEQFF
>-|TRBV4-2|once|TRBJ1-3
TGTGCCAGCAGCCGAGGGGGTAGACCAGCTGGAAACACCATATATTTT
CASSRGGRPAGNTIYF
>-|TRBV28|-|TRBJ1-2
TGTGCCAGCAGCCCCATGGTGGGGTATGGCTACACCTTC
CASSPMVGYGYTF
>-|TRBV7-9|-|TRBJ2-3
TGTGCCAGCAGCTCGGGACCACAGGATACGCAGTATTTT
CASSSGPQDTQYF
>TRBD2|TRBV7-2|-|TRBJ2-1
TGTGCCAGCAGCGCGGGACTAGCCAACAATGAGCAGTTCTTC
CASSAGLANNEQFF
>-|TRBV6-5|once|TRBJ1-4
TGTGCCAGCAGTTACGGATCCCCAGGGAGGAATGAAAAACTGTTTTTT
CASSYGSPGRNEKLFF
>-|TRBV14|-|TRBJ2-7
TGTGCCAGCAGCCAAGTGGCGGGCCCCCAATACTTC
CASSQVAGPQYF
>TRBD2|TRBV4-3|-|TRBJ2-3
TGCGCCAGCAGCCAAGACGGGAGGGTGGGCACAGATACGCAGTATTTT
CASSQDGRVGTDTQYF
>-|TRBV5-4|once|TRBJ1-4
TGTGCCAGCAGCCAATCGGGCCTCAATGAAAAACTGTTTTTT
CASSQSGLNEKLFF
>TRBD2|TRBV5-1|-|TRBJ2-3
TGCGCCAGCAGCTTCCCTAGCGGAAGCACAGATACGCAGTATTTT
CASSFPSGSTDTQYF
>TRBD1|TRBV19|-|TRBJ2-7
TGTGCCAGTAGGGGACAGGGCTTTATGTACGAGCAGTACTTC
CASRGQGFMYEQYF
>-|TRBV28|-|TRBJ2-1
TGTGCCAGCAGGCTTATGGGTGGCGTGCTTGAGCAGTTCTTC
CASRLMGGVLEQFF
>-|TRBV4-3|-|TRBJ2-5
TGCGCCAGCAGCTACAGGGTCCAAGAGACCCAGTACTTC
CASSYRVQETQYF
>TRBD1|TRBV19|-|TRBJ2-1
TGTGCCAGTAGTATCGACAGGGGTTGGGGAAATGAGCAGTTCTTC
CASSIDRGWGNEQFF